This paragraph reports one T cell receptor beta chain. This entry comes from a study of blood T cells in healthy people across ages. Across the study: With template switching, about one barcoded beta molecule was captured per two T cells.

The germline V and J ends were trimmed by 5 bases and 1 base, with 26 bases remaining between them. CDR3 length equals 19 residues. CDR1 is SGHAT and CDR2 is FQNNGV in the germline V gene. A second PCR, run for roughly 7 to 11 cycles, used a sample-barcoded 5' primer plus a J-beta primer mix. Each CDR3 protein gets one entry after TCRdb re-called the 5' RACE reads with MiXCR. Here the sample spans just over 800,000 distinct CDR3 sequences, 55% to 65% being singletons. The chain joins TRBV11-2 to TRBJ1-1, with TRBD1 as a possible D gene (5 bases). The specimen sequenced was blood. This clonotype was obtained from a man aged 25-45 years in good health. The CDR3 region is CASSNRGAGGGGENTEAFF. The CDR3 DNA reads TGTGCCAGCAGCAATAGGGGAGCCGGCGGGGGAGGGGAGAACACTGAAGCTTTCTTT.